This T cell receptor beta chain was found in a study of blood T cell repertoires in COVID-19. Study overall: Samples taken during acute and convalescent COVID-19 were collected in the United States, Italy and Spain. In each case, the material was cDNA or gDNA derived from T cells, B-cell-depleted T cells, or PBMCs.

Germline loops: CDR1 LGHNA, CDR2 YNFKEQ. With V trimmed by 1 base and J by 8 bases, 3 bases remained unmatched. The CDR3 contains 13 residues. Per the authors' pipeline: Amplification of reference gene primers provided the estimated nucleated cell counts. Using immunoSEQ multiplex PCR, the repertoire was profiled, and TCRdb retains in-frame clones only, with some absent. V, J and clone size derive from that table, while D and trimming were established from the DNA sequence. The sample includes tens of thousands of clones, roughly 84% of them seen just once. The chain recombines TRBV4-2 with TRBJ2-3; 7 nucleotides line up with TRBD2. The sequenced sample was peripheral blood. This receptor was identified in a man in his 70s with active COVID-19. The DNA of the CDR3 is TGTGCCAGCAGCCAAGTCGAGCGGGGTACGCAGTATTTT. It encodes CASSQVERGTQYF.